Described below is a single T cell receptor beta chain sequence and its context. Its specificity is unknown. These data belong to a study of Ad26.COV2.S vaccination and SARS-CoV-2 variants. Study details: Administration of Ad26.COV2.S was intramuscular, either once or twice 56 days apart. Study-wide results and limits: Vaccinees reportedly had broad spike-specific CD8+ and CD4+ T cell responses.

Germline CDR1 SNHLY, CDR2 FYNNEI. The CDR3 runs to 15 residues. V trimming: 6 bases; J trimming: 7 bases; junction bases outside the gene matches: 15. Described treatment: 15 to 20 received Ad26.COV2.S at low or high dose, single or two shots; roughly five received placebo; per-sample allocation not given. After the first vaccine or placebo injection, samples were drawn on day 63. Boston provided a donor who was an adult aged 18-55 years. An Ad26 vector was used to express Wuhan-strain SARS-CoV-2 spike as the vaccine. Repertoires were generated with immunoSEQ multiplex PCR, while TCRdb's copy carries only in-frame clones and drops some. The sample has fewer than 500,000 clones, 90% seen once.

The receptor comes from a person aged 18-60 years who received the Ad26.COV2.S COVID-19 vaccine or a placebo. Material: peripheral blood, obtained in a trial of Ad26.COV2.S vaccine versus placebo. V and J are TRBV2 and TRBJ2-7, with 7 bases aligning to TRBD1. The DNA of the CDR3 is TGTGCCAGCAGGGAACGGACAGGCCCTCTTTGGGAGCAGTACTTC. It is translated as CASRERTGPLWEQYF. Drawing the rest from reference TRBV2 and TRBJ2-7, the complete variable domain is EPEVTQTPSHQVTQMGQEVILRCVPISNHLYFYWYRQILGQKVEFLVSFYNNEISEKSEIFDDQFSVERPDGSNFTLKIRSTKLEDSAMYFCASRERTGPLWEQYFGPGTRLTVT.